What follows describes a single TCR beta chain. No antigen is known for it. Researchers ran the PCR with 60 Vbeta and 13 Jbeta primers. Profiling relied on immunoSEQ multiplex PCR, and the TCRdb table lists in-frame clones only, not all of them. This table has approximately 200,000 clones, under 85% appearing once. Germline values: CDR1 SGHTA, CDR2 FQGNSA. This CDR3 spans 14 amino acids. Trimming stripped 1 base from V and 4 bases from J, with 10 bases between. These data belong to a study of cytomegalovirus exposure and HLA in healthy donors. Study-wide context: Earlier, some 180 million T cells were analyzed, and 117 million unique TCR beta sequences were found among them.

Study observations and caveats: The study reported that TCR beta sequences accurately predicted HLA-A and HLA-B alleles in most subjects.

Every donor was a healthy person donating bone marrow. The receptor's source is a woman between 18 and 29 years old in good health and CMV-seronegative. Material: PBMCs. The gene calls are TRBV7-2 and TRBJ1-2; TRBD1 is a possible D gene (5 bases). CDR3: CASSLERQTYGYTF. The CDR3 DNA reads TGTGCCAGCAGCTTAGAGAGACAGACCTATGGCTACACCTTC.